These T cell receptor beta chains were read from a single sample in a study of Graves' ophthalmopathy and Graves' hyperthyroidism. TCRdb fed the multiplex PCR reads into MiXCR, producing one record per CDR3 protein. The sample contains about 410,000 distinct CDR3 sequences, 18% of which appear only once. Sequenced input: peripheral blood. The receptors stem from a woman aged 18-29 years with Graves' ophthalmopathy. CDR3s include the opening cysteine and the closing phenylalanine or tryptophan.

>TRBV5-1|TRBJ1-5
CASSLGGGQPQHF
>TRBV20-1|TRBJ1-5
CSARSPLDRMSNQPQHF
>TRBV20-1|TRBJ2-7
CSARVPRRGSGEQYF
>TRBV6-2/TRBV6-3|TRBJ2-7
CASRDRRTYEQYF
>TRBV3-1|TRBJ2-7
CASSQAFSGHSLRDSYEQYF
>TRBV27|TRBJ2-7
CASSSSTGGLYEQYF
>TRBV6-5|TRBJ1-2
CASSVSEGGYGYTF
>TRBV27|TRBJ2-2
CASSFWGGDTGELFF
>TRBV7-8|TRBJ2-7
CASSQDRSLEQYF
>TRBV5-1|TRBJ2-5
CASSLVSQRGQETQYF
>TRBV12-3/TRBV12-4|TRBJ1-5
CASRRQGRQPQHF
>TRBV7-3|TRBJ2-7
CASSPGADYEQYF
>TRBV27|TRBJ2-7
CASRDRGAFNYEQYF
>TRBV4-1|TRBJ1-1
CASSQAGQGVLAAFF
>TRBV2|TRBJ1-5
CASSEQGLGNQPQHF
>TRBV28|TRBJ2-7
CASTLGQRLYEQYF
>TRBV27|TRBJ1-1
CASSRNQGNTEAFF
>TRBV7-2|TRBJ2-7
CASSSIGGGVYEQYF
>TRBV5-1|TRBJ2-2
CASRANPGGATGELFF
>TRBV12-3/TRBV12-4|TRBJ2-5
CASSFVFGVETQYF
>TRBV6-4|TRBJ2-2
CASSDRFGELFF
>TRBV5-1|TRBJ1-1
CASSQRTKNTEAFF
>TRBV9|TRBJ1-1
CASSLQGGDGDTEAFF
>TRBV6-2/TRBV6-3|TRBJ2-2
CASSYSRVGTGELFF
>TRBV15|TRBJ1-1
CATSSRYTEAFF
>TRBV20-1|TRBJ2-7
CSARATGHTYEQYF
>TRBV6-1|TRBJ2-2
CATRTVYGELFF
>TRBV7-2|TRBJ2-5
CASSPTGTGAQETQYF
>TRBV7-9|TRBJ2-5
CASSSPGTQYF
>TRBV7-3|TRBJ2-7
CASSLIWEPHESEQYF
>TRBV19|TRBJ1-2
CASSTEPRKSNYGYTF
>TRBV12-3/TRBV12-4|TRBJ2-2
CASTLGQGRAGELFF
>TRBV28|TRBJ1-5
CASSPLGRGGNQPQHF
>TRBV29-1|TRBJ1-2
CSVVVSRGFGGYTF
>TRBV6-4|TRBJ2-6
CASSRTGGMILSGANVLTF
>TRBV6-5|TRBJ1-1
CASSYWTKNTEAFF
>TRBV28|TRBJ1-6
CASRIGQRFISPLHF
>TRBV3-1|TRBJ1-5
CASSHHLASNQPQHF
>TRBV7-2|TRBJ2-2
CASSLSLAGATGELFF
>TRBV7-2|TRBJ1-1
CASSDLGAFF
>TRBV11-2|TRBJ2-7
CASSLGFYGSSGGSEQYF
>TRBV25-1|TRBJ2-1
CASSIPGGNNEQFF
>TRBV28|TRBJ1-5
CASSLPGSNQPQHF
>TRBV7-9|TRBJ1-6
CASSLSSRGNGYNSPLHF
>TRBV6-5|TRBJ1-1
CASRWGATEAFF
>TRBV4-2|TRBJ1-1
CTSSQADTEAFF
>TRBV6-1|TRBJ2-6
CASSAGVGANVLTF